The clone carrying this TCR beta chain was detected a few times. Its target is not known. These data originate in a study of cytomegalovirus exposure and HLA in healthy donors. Whole-study findings and limits: Available immune exposure information was restricted to CMV serostatus only. A later analysis reported that several of the most significant clusters appeared to be linked to common viral pathogens, among them Epstein-Barr virus. Exclusion applied to some V segments, including TRBV6-2 and TRBV6-3, as they were indistinguishable.

Amplification used 60 Vbeta primers and 13 Jbeta primers. Repertoires were generated with immunoSEQ multiplex PCR, while TCRdb's copy carries only in-frame clones and drops some. The sample lists 130,000 to 150,000 clones, approximately 80% occurring once. In germline, CDR1 is LNHDA, CDR2 SQIVND (reference sequence). The CDR3 has 14 amino acids. The ends were cut back, 3 bases at V and 3 bases at J, with 11 bases in the middle. The V and J genes are TRBV19 and TRBJ1-1; no reliable D call. Sequenced: PBMCs. The sequence was obtained from a male donor in good health and CMV-seronegative. The CDR3 spells CASSILVGDTEAFF. The DNA for the CDR3 is TGTGCCAGTAGTATCTTAGTCGGGGACACTGAAGCTTTCTTT.